The entry below describes one TCR beta chain. The data are from a study of shared T cell receptors in the human thymus. The length of the CDR3 is 15 residues. The V segment lost 6 bases and the J segment 3 bases; nucleotides outside the gene matches: 10. CDR1 and CDR2 (germline): SNHLY, FYNNEI. Method: immunoSEQ multiplex PCR; TCRdb's copy keeps in-frame clones and lacks some. Among 720,000 or so clones listed, 75% to 90% were seen once. These sequences were also reported in another study, on human thymus T cells. Per that study: Donors were healthy Finnish babies undergoing corrective operations for congenital heart defects. Corrective heart surgery yielded the resections from which the thymus tissue came. It looked as if thymic and blood repertoires used V and J genes in a biased way.

J is TRBJ2-7 and V is TRBV2; the match to TRBD1 covers 8 bases. Sequencing used thymocytes. This TCR was sampled from a girl under three years old with a congenital heart defect. In nucleotides, the CDR3 is TGTGCCAGCAGAGTCGGACAGGGATGGTACTACGAGCAGTACTTC. Amino acid sequence: CASRVGQGWYYEQYF.